One sample yielded the 3 T cell receptor beta chains listed below, sequenced in a study of T cells in tuberculosis. The assay was immunoSEQ multiplex PCR, and TCRdb's table has in-frame clones only and misses some. The sample yields 20,000 to 25,000 clones, roughly nine tenths seen once. The material sequenced was PBMCs. These receptors were obtained from a donor aged 10-35 years with latent tuberculosis or without tuberculosis infection. Some clones in this sample may be carry-over from other donors' samples.

This rearrangement joins TRBV29-1 to TRBJ2-3; 14 bases are shared with TRBD2. Germline loops: CDR1 SQVTM, CDR2 ANQGSEA. The junction had 3 bases not matched to a gene; V was cut back by 3 bases and J by 4 bases. CDR3 size: 15 residues. The CDR3 nucleotides are TGCAGCGTTGACGGACTAGCGGGGGGATCAGATACGCAGTATTTT. It yields the protein CSVDGLAGGSDTQYF.

The chain employs TRBV19 and TRBJ1-5; D not certain. The CDR3 is made up of 14 amino acids. Trimming took 1 base from V and 4 from J, leaving 8 bases between them. CDR1 and CDR2 (germline): LNHDA, SQIVND (reference sequence). CDR3 bases: TGTGCCAGTAGTATAGGAAGAGGAAATCAGCCCCAGCATTTT. Translation gives CASSIGRGNQPQHF.

As for this clone: This CDR3 fails to terminate in the conserved phenylalanine or tryptophan, so it likely reflects a read error. The J gene is TRBJ1-2, the V gene TRBV27; 7 bases map to TRBD1. The V gene end was trimmed by 5 bases and the J gene end by 4 bases; junction bases not matched to a gene: 7. In germline, CDR1 is MNHEY, CDR2 SMNVEV (reference sequence). The CDR3 contains 14 residues. The CDR3 DNA follows: TGTGCCAGCAGTAAGAGGGGGCGCGGCTATGGCTACACCCTC. This translates into CASSKRGRGYGYTL.